This T cell receptor (beta chain) was recorded in a study of blood T cell repertoires in COVID-19. On the study more broadly: Material from acute and convalescent COVID-19 was sourced from the United States, Italy and Spain. PBMCs, B-cell-depleted T cells, or T cells provided the cDNA or gDNA that made up the material.

In the authors' methods: Reference gene primers were amplified, and this amplification served to estimate nucleated cell counts. Sequencing used immunoSEQ multiplex PCR; TCRdb keeps in-frame clones, though not all of them. V and J calls and clone size are those listed in that table; D and trimming were worked out from the DNA. The data hold more than 200,000 clones, with approximately 90% observed a single time. This CDR3 is built from 18 residues. Looked up from germline, CDR1 is SGHVS and CDR2 is FNYEAQ. V was clipped by 3 bases and J by 1 base, with 16 bases between them. Patients of the Seattle cohort, enrolled during active infection, were followed longitudinally.

The chain has TRBV7-6 and TRBJ2-6, with D possibly TRBD1 on 5 matching bases. The origin of this receptor is a woman between 50 and 59 years old with COVID-19, enrolled during active disease. Sequences were obtained from peripheral blood. Here the CDR3 reads CASSLYPDRGSGANVLTF. The CDR3 nucleotides are TGTGCCAGCAGCTTGTATCCGGATAGGGGATCTGGGGCCAACGTCCTGACTTTC.